This is a list of T cell receptor beta chains from one sample in a study of blood T cells in healthy people across ages. TCRdb called the 5' RACE reads again in MiXCR, with one record for every CDR3 protein. This sample has under 2 million distinct CDR3 sequences, with about 31% found just once. The sample was blood. All receptors derive from a woman under 40 in good health. The CDR3 runs from the conserved cysteine through the conserved F or W. Each record gives: V gene, D gene, J gene, clone size, CDR3 protein, CDR3 DNA. A D gene is named only where the DNA matches it firmly. Part of the rows lack a size; the others show once, few, many or a class for expanded clones.

>TRBV10-3|TRBD2|TRBJ2-1|few
CAISRTGTSNYGEQFF
TGTGCCATCAGTAGGACCGGGACTAGCAACTACGGTGAGCAGTTCTTC
>TRBV6-6|NA|TRBJ2-7|many
CASSYSSSRPYEQYF
TGTGCCAGCAGTTACTCGTCCAGCCGCCCCTACGAGCAGTACTTC
>TRBV20-1|NA|TRBJ1-5|NA
CSARRGVSNQPQHF
TGCAGTGCTAGAAGGGGGGTTAGCAATCAGCCCCAGCATTTT
>TRBV2|NA|TRBJ2-7|NA
CASGGVRYEQYF
TGTGCCAGTGGCGGGGTCAGGTACGAGCAGTACTTC
>TRBV7-3|TRBD1|TRBJ1-2|NA
CASSGDRGSGYTF
TGTGCCAGCAGCGGAGACAGGGGATCCGGCTACACCTTC
>TRBV27|NA|TRBJ2-1|NA
CASSLHREDEQFF
TGTGCCAGCAGTTTACACAGAGAAGATGAGCAGTTCTTC
>TRBV12-3/TRBV12-4|NA|TRBJ1-2|NA
CASTLWQDKWYGYTF
TGTGCCAGCACCTTGTGGCAGGACAAGTGGTATGGCTACACCTTC
>TRBV27|NA|TRBJ2-1|NA
CASSQAGIEQFF
TGTGCCAGCAGCCAAGCAGGGATTGAGCAGTTCTTC
>TRBV4-2|NA|TRBJ2-4|NA
CASSQDAGLNIRYF
TGTGCCAGCAGCCAAGACGCTGGACTAAACATTCGGTACTTC
>TRBV2|NA|TRBJ1-1|NA
CASSDTGWNTEAFF
TGTGCCAGCAGTGATACAGGGTGGAACACTGAAGCTTTCTTT
>TRBV10-3|NA|TRBJ1-6|few
CAISETSDSPHSPLHF
TGTGCCATCAGTGAGACCTCGGACTCACCGCATTCACCCCTCCACTTT
>TRBV7-9|TRBD1|TRBJ1-1|many
CASREPGQGEAFF
TGTGCCAGCAGGGAACCGGGACAGGGTGAAGCTTTCTTT
>TRBV4-1|TRBD2|TRBJ2-1|NA
CASSQERGDNNEQFF
TGCGCCAGCAGCCAAGAGCGGGGGGACAACAATGAGCAGTTCTTC
>TRBV12-3/TRBV12-4|TRBD1|TRBJ1-4|few
CASSPRGQGADEKLFF
TGTGCCAGCAGTCCCAGGGGACAGGGGGCTGATGAAAAACTGTTTTTT
>TRBV7-9|NA|TRBJ2-1|NA
CASSLTTGRLNEQFF
TGTGCCAGCAGCTTAACAACAGGACGCCTCAATGAGCAGTTCTTC
>TRBV10-3|NA|TRBJ2-7|many
CAISSPAPIGEQYF
TGTGCCATCAGTAGCCCTGCACCGATCGGCGAGCAGTACTTC
>TRBV25-1|NA|TRBJ1-2|NA
CASGAGRTDYGYTF
TGTGCCAGCGGTGCGGGCAGGACGGACTATGGCTACACCTTC
>TRBV21-1|NA|TRBJ2-7|NA
CASSKGKDLGSNEQYF
TGTGCCAGCAGCAAAGGAAAAGACTTGGGGAGCAACGAGCAGTACTTC
>TRBV11-2|NA|TRBJ1-2|few
CASSSYPRDDWDYGYTF
TGTGCCAGCAGCTCCTACCCTCGGGACGATTGGGACTATGGCTACACCTTC
>TRBV27|NA|TRBJ1-1|NA
CASRYPGGNTEAFF
TGTGCCAGCAGATACCCTGGGGGGAACACTGAAGCTTTCTTT
>TRBV10-2|TRBD2|TRBJ2-3|NA
CTSSRTSETDTQYF
TGCACCAGCAGTAGGACTAGCGAGACAGATACGCAGTATTTT
>TRBV30|TRBD1|TRBJ1-2|NA
CAWSAQGTLNYGYTF
TGTGCCTGGAGTGCACAGGGGACCTTAAACTATGGCTACACCTTC
>TRBV2|NA|TRBJ2-1|NA
CAVRLSSYNEQFF
TGTGCCGTACGACTTAGCTCCTACAATGAGCAGTTCTTC
>TRBV28|NA|TRBJ2-7|few
CATLDTSSYEQYF
TGTGCCACCCTCGACACCAGCTCCTACGAGCAGTACTTC
>TRBV19|NA|TRBJ1-5|few
CASSIVIYSNQPQHF
TGTGCCAGTAGTATCGTTATCTATAGCAATCAGCCCCAGCATTTT
>TRBV7-6|NA|TRBJ2-7|NA
CASSLAGTVPYEQYF
TGTGCCAGCAGCTTAGCCGGGACTGTACCCTACGAGCAGTACTTC